This T cell receptor (beta chain) was found in a study of T cells in Graves' hyperthyroidism and ophthalmopathy. Study conclusions and caveats: A 13 V-J signature model discriminated ophthalmopathy versus stable hyperthyroidism. In blood, most of the thyroid clonotypes expanded above 0.001 were also present.

Among the patients, aged 18 to 65, hyperthyroidism was newly diagnosed and had lasted under 2 months. Diagnostic assessment was based on clinical symptoms, serum thyroxine and TRAb, thyroid ultrasound and orbital computed tomography. The V segment lost 4 bases and the J segment 3 bases; nucleotides outside the gene matches: 11. The CDR3 runs to 17 residues. Germline CDR1 is SGHRS and CDR2 is YFSETQ. As regards this clonotype: Antigen: not known.

Amplified regions were TCR beta CDR3 sequences from RNA transcripts. The TCR CDR3 was amplified in a first-round RT-PCR using the HTBI primer set. TCRdb used MiXCR to reprocess the multiplex PCR reads, holding one entry per CDR3 protein. The sample consists of fewer than 550,000 distinct CDR3 sequences, 15% to 19% of them appearing once. This clonotype originated in a woman under 30 with Graves' hyperthyroidism. V and J are TRBV5-1 and TRBJ1-1, with 11 bases fitting TRBD1. The specimen sequenced was blood. The CDR3 spells CASSTRTGGVGYTEAFF. The CDR3 bases are TGCGCCAGCAGCACCCGGACAGGGGGCGTGGGATACACTGAAGCTTTCTTT. The full variable domain, rest sourced from reference TRBV5-1 and TRBJ1-1, is KAGVTQTPRYLIKTRGQQVTLSCSPISGHRSVSWYQQTPGQGLQFLFEYFSETQRNKGNFPGRFSGRQFSNSRSEMNVSTLELGDSALYLCASSTRTGGVGYTEAFFGQGTRLTVV.